Following are 16 T cell receptor beta chains from one sample sequenced in a study of cytomegalovirus exposure and HLA in healthy donors. The primer mix had 60 Vbeta and 13 Jbeta primers. Only in-frame clones appear in the TCRdb table, and some are missing; sequencing was by immunoSEQ multiplex PCR. This table has over 150,000 clones, 81% appearing once. Sequenced sample: PBMCs. Source of these receptors: a woman aged 45-60 years in good health and CMV-seronegative.

The gene calls are TRBV21-1 and TRBJ2-1; the D call of TRBD2 is as the table states it, not checked on the DNA. TRBV21-1 is marked as a pseudogene. This CDR3 has 14 amino acids. The CDR3 loop reads CASSKVSSYNEQFF. Written as DNA, the CDR3 is TGTGCCAGCAGCAAAGTATCCTCCTACAATGAGCAGTTCTTC.

This clone was observed once. The chain joins TRBV7-2 to TRBJ2-5; no definite D call. In germline, CDR1 is SGHTA, CDR2 FQGNSA. V dropped 4 bases and J dropped 1 base, with 13 bases sitting between them. CDR3 length: 15 amino acids. The CDR3 region has the DNA TGTGCCAGCAGCTCCTCCTGGGCGATCCAAGAGACCCAGTACTTC. It codes for CASSSSWAIQETQYF.

The V call is TRBV25-1, the J call TRBJ2-5, with 10 bases aligning to TRBD1. Trimming at V came to 3 bases and at J to 5 bases, leaving 6 bases not matched to a gene. The length of the CDR3 is 15 residues. Germline assignment: CDR1 MGHDK and CDR2 SYGVNS. In DNA form, the CDR3 reads TGTGCCAGCAGTGACCCGGGACAGGGGATCGAGACCCAGTACTTC. Protein: CASSDPGQGIETQYF. The whole variable domain, remainder taken from reference TRBV25-1 and TRBJ2-5, is EADIYQTPRYLVIGTGKKITLECSQTMGHDKMYWYQQDPGMELHLIHYSYGVNSTEKGDLSSESTVSRIRTEHFPLTLESARPSHTSQYLCASSDPGQGIETQYFGPGTRLLVL.

This rearrangement joins TRBV5-5 to TRBJ2-1; no clear D gene. CDR1 SGHKS and CDR2 YYEKEE come from the germline V gene (reference sequence). The CDR3 is made up of 15 amino acids. Trimming stripped 3 bases from V and 4 bases from J, with 14 bases between. The DNA for the CDR3 is TGTGCCAGCAGCTCGCTAGGTGTAACGTACAATGAGCAGTTCTTC. It is translated as CASSSLGVTYNEQFF.

The rearrangement joins TRBV29-1 to TRBJ2-1, with 8 nucleotides matching TRBD2. Germline CDR1 and CDR2: SQVTM and ANQGSEA. CDR3 length: 15 residues. Losses at the gene ends were 5 bases for V and 0 bases for J; bases not matched to a gene: 6. The CDR3 DNA is TGCAGCGTTACTAGCGGCCATAGCTCCTACAATGAGCAGTTCTTC. Encoded protein: CSVTSGHSSYNEQFF.

The chain has TRBV4-1 and TRBJ1-4; 8 bases align to TRBD1. The trim removed 4 bases at V and 7 bases at J, leaving 8 bases unmatched. Germline V gene sequence: CDR1 MGHRA, CDR2 YSYEKL. The CDR3 length is 15 residues. CDR3 sequence reads: CASSLDPGGGEKLFF. The CDR3 coding sequence is TGCGCCAGCAGCCTTGATCCAGGGGGCGGTGAAAAACTGTTTTTT.

V gene TRBV15 combines with J gene TRBJ1-1; no definite D call. Germline V gene sequence: CDR1 LNHNV, CDR2 YYDKDF (reference sequence). Trimming took 1 base from V and 1 from J, leaving 10 bases between them. CDR3 length: 15 amino acids. CDR3 sequence reads: CATSRGLNWNTEAFF. The DNA of the CDR3 is TGTGCCACCAGCAGAGGACTCAACTGGAACACTGAAGCTTTCTTT.

The chain has TRBV19 and TRBJ1-2; TRBD1 might be the D (6 bases). This CDR3 is built from 15 residues. Trimming took 5 bases from V and 2 from J, leaving 15 bases between them. Germline CDR1 reads LNHDA; CDR2 reads SQIVND (reference sequence). The CDR3 coding sequence is TGTGCCAGTAGTCCGCCACAGGGTGCGAACTATGGCTACACCTTC. It translates to CASSPPQGANYGYTF.

This sequence joins TRBV21-1 and TRBJ1-4; the table calls TRBD1, which could not be checked here. TRBV21-1 is a pseudogene. The CDR3 spans 11 residues. The CDR3: CASPGQVGLFF. For the CDR3, the DNA is TGTGCCAGCCCTGGACAGGTGGGACTGTTTTTT.

The chain combines TRBV7-3 with TRBJ2-2; the match to TRBD2 covers 8 bases. CDR1 is SGHTA, CDR2 FQGTGA, per germline. CDR3 length: 16 amino acids. With V trimmed by 4 bases and J by 0 bases, 4 bases remained unmatched. The CDR3 spells CASSSSGPANTGELFF. The CDR3 bases are TGTGCCAGCAGCTCTAGCGGGCCCGCGAACACCGGGGAGCTGTTTTTT.

This chain connects TRBV4-1 to TRBJ2-1, with TRBD1 matching 8 bases. This CDR3 has 15 residues. The germline gives CDR1 MGHRA, CDR2 YSYEKL. The junction had 4 bases not matched to a gene; V was cut back by 6 bases and J by 0 bases. CDR3 amino acids: CASRDTGGSYNEQFF. The CDR3 DNA reads as TGCGCCAGCAGAGATACAGGGGGCTCCTACAATGAGCAGTTCTTC.

This clone has more than one count but fewer than ten. The sample carries other DNA sequences with the same CDR3. The gene calls are TRBV6-5 and TRBJ1-1; a weak D match, TRBD1 (6 bases). Trimming cost V 5 bases and J 5 bases, with 9 bases left between them. The CDR3 is 12 residues long. CDR1 MNHEY and CDR2 SVGAGI come from the germline V gene. The CDR3 region is CASSPDRTEAFF. In DNA, the CDR3 is TGTGCCAGCAGTCCCGACAGGACTGAAGCTTTCTTT.

V and J are TRBV6-6 and TRBJ2-7, with D perhaps matching TRBD1 (5 bases). Deletions cut 5 bases from V and 0 bases from J, with 14 bases between. CDR1 MNHNY and CDR2 SVGAGI come from the germline V gene (reference sequence). This CDR3 is 15 amino acids long. The CDR3 nucleotides are TGTGCCAGCAGTCCACGTGGGGCCTCCTCCTACGAGCAGTACTTC. Its translation is CASSPRGASSYEQYF.

The chain employs TRBV5-1 and TRBJ2-2; D call uncertain. Germline V gene data show CDR1 as SGHRS and CDR2 as YFSETQ. The V end was cut by 0 bases, the J end by 6 bases, with 6 bases between. The CDR3 consists of 13 residues. CDR3 region: CASSLGKPGELFF. Written as DNA, the CDR3 is TGCGCCAGCAGCTTGGGAAAGCCCGGGGAGCTGTTTTTT. The whole variable domain, filled in from reference TRBV5-1 and TRBJ2-2, reads KAGVTQTPRYLIKTRGQQVTLSCSPISGHRSVSWYQQTPGQGLQFLFEYFSETQRNKGNFPGRFSGRQFSNSRSEMNVSTLELGDSALYLCASSLGKPGELFFGEGSRLTVL.

The chain combines TRBV7-2 with TRBJ1-5; 8 bases are shared with TRBD1. The germline V gene encodes CDR1 SGHTA and CDR2 FQGNSA. The ends lost 5 bases at V and 1 base at J; junction bases unmatched: 4. This CDR3 contains 15 residues. CDR3 DNA: TGTGCCAGCAGCCCAGACAGGGGAAGCAATCAGCCCCAGCATTTT. Its translation is CASSPDRGSNQPQHF.

The table lists this clone with a few counts. This rearrangement joins TRBV7-2 to TRBJ1-2; 10 bases are shared with TRBD1. V lost 0 bases to trimming and J lost 8 bases; unmatched junction nucleotides: 6. In germline, CDR1 is SGHTA, CDR2 FQGNSA. The CDR3 loop spans 15 amino acids. CDR3 amino acids: CASSLAPDRGLGYTF. CDR3 DNA sequence: TGTGCCAGCAGCTTAGCCCCCGACAGGGGGCTAGGCTACACCTTC.